Listed below are T cell receptor beta chains from one sample, sequenced in a study of cytomegalovirus exposure and HLA in healthy donors. The table came from immunoSEQ multiplex PCR; TCRdb's copy has only in-frame clones and leaves some out. The table has roughly 150,000 clones, about 70% seen once. Sequenced material: PBMCs. The source of these receptors is a male donor in good health and CMV-seronegative. CDR3s include the opening cysteine and the closing phenylalanine or tryptophan. The D gene is left open where the match is weak. The size field is filled for only some rows; it gives once, few, many or a size class.

cdr3_nt cdr3_aa clone_size j_call d_call v_call cdr3_length
TGTTCCAGCAGCTTTACCGGGACAAGCCTAAACATTCAGTACTTC CSSSFTGTSLNIQYF few TRBJ2-4 . TRBV7-9 15
TGTGCCAGCAGTGGGAGCGGACAGGGGGCAGATACGCAGTATTTT CASSGSGQGADTQYF . TRBJ2-3 TRBD1 TRBV28 15
TGTGCCAGCAGCCCCCCGGGACTGGTCTCCTACGAGCAGTACTTC CASSPPGLVSYEQYF few TRBJ2-7 . TRBV2 15
TGTGCCAGCAGCTTACAAAGGAGCAATGAGCAGTTCTTC CASSLQRSNEQFF . TRBJ2-1 . TRBV5-5 13
TGTGCCAGCAGCTCTCGACTAGCGGGGTTTTGGGGCCCCCAAGAGACCCAGTACTTC CASSSRLAGFWGPQETQYF . TRBJ2-5 . TRBV21-1 19
TGTGCCAGCAGTTTATTGGTGGCGAACACTGAAGCTTTCTTT CASSLLVANTEAFF . TRBJ1-1 . TRBV28 14
TGTGCCAGCAGCGTTAGACAGGGTGGGGATTCACCCCTCCACTTT CASSVRQGGDSPLHF . TRBJ1-6 TRBD1 TRBV5-6 15
TGTGCCAGTAAATCGGGAGGGGTATCCGGAAACACCATATATTTT CASKSGGVSGNTIYF once TRBJ1-3 . TRBV19 15
TGTGCCAGCAGTTTGGGCGCACAGGGGGCGGATGTCTACACCTTC CASSLGAQGADVYTF . TRBJ1-2 TRBD1 TRBV5-4 15
TGTGCCAGTAACCCCGGGGGGACTTTCAGTCGGTCCCAGTACTTC CASNPGGTFSRSQYF . TRBJ2-5 TRBD2 TRBV19 15
TGTGCCAGTAGTATCGGGACTAGCGGGGCCAATGAGCAGTTCTTC CASSIGTSGANEQFF . TRBJ2-1 TRBD2 TRBV19 15
TGTGCCAGCAGTTTATCCCGGGACAGGGAGGAGACCCAGTACTTC CASSLSRDREETQYF . TRBJ2-5 TRBD1 TRBV27 15
TGTGCCAGCAGCCCGAGGACTATAGCCAAAAACATTCAGTACTTC CASSPRTIAKNIQYF . TRBJ2-4 . TRBV5-6 15
TGTGCCAGCAGCCGAGACAGGAGCGAGCAGTACTTC CASSRDRSEQYF . TRBJ2-7 . TRBV11-2 12
TGTGCCAGCAGCTTCTCAACCCGACTCCGGAGCTCCTACAATGAGCAGTTCTTC CASSFSTRLRSSYNEQFF . TRBJ2-1 . TRBV7-2 18
TGTGCCAGCGACGGTGGGACAGGGGGCAGGACTGAAGCTTTCTTT CASDGGTGGRTEAFF few TRBJ1-1 TRBD1 TRBV11-3 15
TGTGCCAGCAGTTTGACAGGGTTTCCCTACGAGCAGTACTTC CASSLTGFPYEQYF . TRBJ2-7 TRBD1 TRBV28 14
TGTGCCAGCAGCCCCAGGACTGGGTCGACGGGGGAGCAGTACTTC CASSPRTGSTGEQYF . TRBJ2-7 . TRBV7-9 15
TGTGCCACCAGCAGAGTTCGGGCAACTAATGAAAAACTGTTTTTT CATSRVRATNEKLFF . TRBJ1-4 . TRBV15 15
TGTGCCAGCAGTTTATCAATGACAGGGGACTATGGCTACACCTTC CASSLSMTGDYGYTF few TRBJ1-2 TRBD1 TRBV27 15
TGTGCCAGCAGCCGACGACAGGGGGCGGAAGGGCTGTATTTT CASSRRQGAEGLYF . TRBJ2-3 TRBD1 TRBV7-2 14
TGTGCCAGCAGCGTAGAAGGGAGCGGGAGGGCCGGGGAGCTGTTTTTT CASSVEGSGRAGELFF . TRBJ2-2 TRBD2 TRBV9 16
TGTGCCAGTAGCTCCACAACCTATCAGCCCCAGCATTTT CASSSTTYQPQHF . TRBJ1-5 . TRBV19 13
TGTGCCAGCAGTGAGAATCCAGCGGGGGCTTCCTACAATGAGCAGTTCTTC CASSENPAGASYNEQFF . TRBJ2-1 TRBD2 TRBV2 17
TGTGCCAGCAGCCAACTCTGGGGAAGGACGGACACAACTAATGAAAAACTGTTTTTT CASSQLWGRTDTTNEKLFF . TRBJ1-4 . TRBV14 19
TGTGCCAGCAGCCCCGGACAGGGTAGCTACAATGAGCAGTTCTTC CASSPGQGSYNEQFF . TRBJ2-1 TRBD1 TRBV5-4 15
TGTGCCAGCAGCTTAGCGGAGGACAGGGCCTCCAAGGGAACCCTCCACTTT CASSLAEDRASKGTLHF . TRBJ1-6 TRBD1 TRBV7-2 17
TGTGCCATCAGTGGAAGACAGGGTTTCACAGATACGCAGTATTTT CAISGRQGFTDTQYF . TRBJ2-3 TRBD1 TRBV10-3 15
TGTGCCAGTAGTATAGCCCCCGGGGGGTCGAACGAGCAGTACTTC CASSIAPGGSNEQYF . TRBJ2-7 TRBD2 TRBV19 15
TGTTCCAGCAGCTTACTTGCGGGGGGTATCCTCTACGAGCAGTACTTC CSSSLLAGGILYEQYF . TRBJ2-7 TRBD2 TRBV7-9 16
TGCGCCAGCAGCTATCGGGACAGGAACACTGAAGCTTTCTTT CASSYRDRNTEAFF . TRBJ1-1 TRBD1 TRBV4-1 14
TGTGCCAGCAGCCCTACTAGCGGGGCCTCCTACGAGCAGTACTTC CASSPTSGASYEQYF . TRBJ2-7 TRBD2 TRBV6-6 15
TGTGCCAGCAGCCAGGATCTGATCAGAAGAGCGGTCGGGGGAGCAGCAGATACGCAGTATTTT CASSQDLIRRAVGGAADTQYF few TRBJ2-3 . TRBV4-2 21
TGTACAACAGGGGGCCTGGGCTATGGCTACACCTTC CTTGGLGYGYTF . TRBJ1-2 TRBD1 TRBV6-1 12